This T cell receptor beta chain was identified during a study of cytomegalovirus exposure and HLA in healthy donors (dated by TCRdb to 2016 to 2017). With respect to the entire study: In an earlier analysis of roughly 500 of the donors, less than 350 Gb of sequence data and 100 million or so unique TCR beta sequences from about 190 million T cells were reported. Approximately 310 gigabases of sequencing data and tens of millions of unique TCR sequences made up an early release that covered under 750 HLA-typed donors. Among the approximately 400 genotyped donors, approximately 82% belonged to the genetic ancestry cluster associated with self-reported Caucasian donors. The aim of the study was to test whether cataloging public T cell receptors could identify signatures of past pathogen exposure. The study used immunosequencing to profile the T cell repertoires of approximately 630 subjects and linked those repertoires to cytomegalovirus serostatus. Along with the roughly 610-subject first cohort, a separate validation cohort of some 130 different subjects was used. To predict cytomegalovirus infection status, the study combined high-throughput TCR immunosequencing, statistical association of individual TCRs with disease status, and machine learning. In a later analysis, previously published TCR beta repertoires from more than 500 donors were re-analyzed and high-resolution HLA genotyping was added so that TCR occurrence patterns could be studied. Rather than drawing on any new phenotypic data, the later analysis identified candidate immune exposures from TCR beta sequences and the way those sequences occurred across donors. To decide whether each TCR beta V gene segment behaved as functional or pseudogenic, an earlier analysis of fewer than 750 of the donors relied on high-throughput TCR beta sequencing. Donor age, sex, ethnicity and CMV serostatus were compiled alongside the repertoire data. A later genetic analysis used genome-wide SNP genotypes for about 65% of the roughly 670 donors, treating that subset as a discovery cohort. Every discovery cohort repertoire had been produced on one sequencing platform. Class I and class II HLA loci were covered by the typing at four-digit resolution. The number of typed donors differed by locus: about 629-640 for A, B, C, DRB1 and DQB1; some 540 for DQA1; around 610 for DPA1; and 450 to 480 for DPB1. Roughly five DR-DQ haplotypes were handled as single units for association and clustering because linkage in the cohort was strong. Among about 360 genotyped donors of the cohort, an average of about 240,000 unique TCR beta nucleotide sequences were sequenced per donor, 15% to 20% of them non-productive. The paper as a whole reports these results and caveats: Correlated functional status among segregating V segments might be attributable to linkage disequilibrium, but an unknown experimental factor could not be ruled out. For the cohort, immune exposure information was limited to CMV serostatus. A group of highly shared sequence variants was considered likely to be a technical artifact of the sequencing pipeline. In an earlier analysis of some 500 of the donors, most TCR beta V segments were observed in productive rearrangements about 87% or about 30% of the time, broadly matching IMGT annotations. In a later analysis, the rate of TCR association differed among HLA loci, with DRB1 alleles having the most associated TCRs and HLA-C alleles having the fewest. A later analysis reported that several top co-occurrence clusters appeared linked to parvovirus B19, influenza, CMV and Epstein-Barr virus. According to the authors, the approach could potentially be generalized to other disease states and immunological phenotypes. Strong co-occurrence of HLA alleles, especially DR and DQ, made assigning TCR associations to individual alleles difficult. A total of around 150 TCR beta chains were listed by the study as associated with cytomegalovirus. In a later analysis, 15,000 to 20,000 TCR beta sequences were associated with specific HLA alleles at a false discovery rate of 0.05. A later genetic analysis associated a missense DCLRE1C variant with V-gene and J-gene trimming of TCR beta chains, and an independent cohort replicated the association. Three of the identified cytomegalovirus-associated TCR beta chains were confirmed in vitro to be specific for cytomegalovirus antigens. Most TCR sequences were observed very rarely across donors, whereas some public TCRs were present in many individuals. Because counts were too low, seventeen rarely observed V segments, including chromosome 9 orphons, were excluded from the earlier analysis of 500 to 700 of the donors. In a later genetic analysis, fewer N-insertions in productive TCRs were reported among donors in an Asian-associated ancestry cluster than the roughly 700-donor mean. In a later analysis, HLA-associated TCR beta chains showed more clonal expansion and lower generation probabilities than non-associated chains that were equally common. Because HLA typing was unavailable for some donors at each locus, only the typed subset was used in association tests. A further reported finding was that TCR beta sequences accurately predicted the HLA-A and HLA-B alleles for most subjects in the first cohort. The classifier was reported to diagnose cytomegalovirus status with high specificity and sensitivity in both the original cohort and the validation cohort. Some IMGT-functional V segments, including TRBV6-2 and TRBV6-3, could not be distinguished by the 87-base-pair reads and were therefore excluded. Most CMV-associated TCR beta chains appeared to be HLA-restricted in a later analysis, and the HLA associations seemed to be driven largely by CMV exposure. The cohort was sequenced for TCR beta chains only, and without alpha or paired-chain data the features that could be detected were limited. Presence/absence analyses assumed roughly uniform sequencing depth across donors, an assumption that may not hold.

Libraries were made using the immunoSEQ multiplex PCR assay. A mixture of 60 forward primers for TCR Vbeta segments and 13 reverse primers for TCR Jbeta segments was used in the multiplex PCR. A multiplex PCR assay on genomic DNA amplified the CDR3 region of rearranged TCR beta genes. On the Illumina HiSeq System, the amplified TCR beta libraries were sequenced as 87-base-pair reads. The study's own analysis went as follows. Across the roughly 700 repertoires, a later analysis counted 80 million or so unique TCR beta chains, around 11 million of which were shared by at least two donors. Raw reads were error-corrected and collapsed into unique sequences by a nearest-neighbor algorithm in which closely related sequences were merged to remove PCR and sequencing errors. To assign V, D and J gene segments, CDR3 sequences were aligned to IMGT reference sequences. For a sequence to be retained, at least a six-nucleotide match to both a V gene segment and a J gene segment was required. Rearrangements were classified as productive when the CDR3 lacked stop codons and remained in frame with V and J, and all other rearrangements were classified as non-productive. CDR3 was defined according to IMGT convention as the region running from the second conserved V-encoded cysteine to the conserved J-encoded phenylalanine. In an earlier analysis of more than 550 of the donors, sequences lacking an unambiguous match to a single V gene segment were excluded. In an earlier analysis of almost 600 of the donors, a V segment was called functional when productive rearrangements were above 56.7%, and segregating when the standard deviation between donors exceeded 5%. A statistical classification framework was built for diagnosing cytomegalovirus status from the catalog of TCR beta chain sequences. A later analysis assigned V and J genes by comparing TCR nucleotide sequences with IMGT/GENE-DB human TR gene sequences. In a later analysis, CDR3 sequences and most-parsimonious VDJ recombination scenarios were assigned using the TCRdist pipeline. In a later analysis, each TCR beta chain was defined by its CDR3 amino acid sequence together with its V-gene family, and reads lacking a unique V-gene family were excluded. As a way to deal with suspected cross-contamination and a sequencing artifact, a later analysis dropped roughly 620 nucleotide sequences that were highly shared and had low generation probability. A later analysis calculated a clonal expansion index for each public chain from normalized within-repertoire ranks of inferred template counts. In a later analysis, generation probabilities were computed using a VDJ recombination model fitted to out-of-frame rearrangements, and the results were checked against IGoR. A later analysis scored TCR-TCR, TCR-HLA and TCR-CMV co-occurrence with hypergeometric tests, applying a repertoire-size bias correction to TCR pairs. A later analysis estimated false discovery rates by permuting HLA or CMV assignments 20 times. In a later analysis, co-occurring TCRs were grouped using DBSCAN, with TCRdist sequence similarity added in when clustering inside HLA-allele-positive subsets. For co-occurrence clustering, repertoires with fewer than 30,000 or more than 120,000 public chains were excluded, along with five repertoires with anomalous nucleotide sharing. The clones in this table, taken by TCRdb from immuneACCESS, are in-frame only. Not every clone is retained; where verified, under half of the shortfall comes from an unresolved V gene, and the cause of the rest is unknown. The DNA gave D and trimming, while V, J and clone size come from that table. The table for this sample lists approximately 220,000 clones; over 60% of them were counted only once. The ten top clones hold 0.63% of the sample.

The CDR3 covers 15 residues, taking in both the cysteine and the phenylalanine. The DNA shown is the 45-base CDR3, in frame from base 1. Here V drops 0 bases and J drops 2 bases, and the junction holds 4 bases not matched to any gene. From a lookup of the germline V gene (reference sequence), CDR1 and CDR2 are SEHNR and FQNEAQ. The cohort comprised around 700 healthy bone marrow donors. At the time of sampling, every cohort member was nominally healthy, though immune exposures that went unrecorded were likely present. The donor tested CMV seronegative, placing the donor among the 300 to 400 seronegative members of the cohort. Every donor gave a peripheral blood sample, and the peripheral blood mononuclear cells from that sample were used for TCR beta sequencing. Genomic DNA extraction from the blood cell samples was performed with the Qiagen DNeasy Blood Extraction Kit. On this clone itself: The antigen it binds to is not known. No much larger clone exists at a distance of one base, and base qualities are not known.

This TCR was sampled from a man younger than 35 in good health and CMV-seronegative. Recombination linked TRBV7-9 to TRBJ2-7, with TRBD2 matching 7 junction bases. Sequenced: PBMCs. The bases are TGTGCCAGCAGCTTAGCGGCGGGAGCCGCCTACGAGCAGTACTTC. This is translated as CASSLAAGAAYEQYF.